This T cell receptor beta chain emerged from a study of T cell responses to AZD1222 COVID-19 vaccine. Study-wide points: The sample set comprised mostly white British donors with more females, and clonal diversity was possibly underestimated.

About this clone: What it binds is unknown.

V dropped 7 bases and J dropped 6 bases, with 19 bases sitting between them. Germline V CDR1 and CDR2: MDHEN, SYDVKM. The CDR3 has 15 residues. The method was immunoSEQ multiplex PCR; TCRdb's version includes in-frame clones alone and lacks a portion of them. This sample has roughly 250,000 clones, with over 90% found just once. The TCR sequence derives from an adult in good health. The material sequenced was peripheral blood, taken on day 0 of AZD1222 vaccination. J is TRBJ1-5 and V is TRBV28, with D tentatively TRBD1 (5 bases). The CDR3 protein is CASTQVWGAGQPQHF. The DNA for the CDR3 is TGTGCCAGCACCCAGGTTTGGGGCGCGGGTCAGCCCCAGCATTTT.